This TCR beta chain was captured in a study of T-cell reconstitution after alpha-beta-depleted transplantation in children (TCRdb year 2016). Context from the whole study: Using TCR repertoire profiling, the study followed T-cell immune reconstitution in a quantitative way in children after TCRalphabeta/CD19-depleted allogeneic hematopoietic cell transplantation.

Library construction relied on PCR. This sample was sequenced with an Illumina HiSeq 2500. TCR libraries were prepared with molecular barcoding, using unique molecular identifiers to normalize TCRbeta repertoire quantification. TCRdb passed the public sequencing reads through fastp at Q25 and MiXCR, retaining productive beta sequences. Identical CDR3 protein sequences are pooled into one entry, listed with their most common genes and DNA. Across this sample there are about 190,000 distinct CDR3 sequences, with about 6.4% seen only once. The ten largest clones represent around 3% of the sample. This clonotype showed up just a few times. What antigen it recognizes has not been identified. No much larger clone is present one base from it, and per-base qualities are unavailable. In the germline V gene (reference sequence), CDR1 corresponds to SEHNR and CDR2 to FQNEAQ. There are 15 amino acids in the CDR3, from cysteine to phenylalanine inclusive. The kept DNA is CDR3 alone, 45 bases in frame from the first base. Trimming takes 1 base from V and 6 bases from J, and the germline ends sit 16 bases apart.

This receptor chain uses TRBV7-9 and TRBJ2-7; no D gene is confidently identified. This material consisted of PBMCs from the stem cell graft donor, taken from the stem cell graft. This receptor was taken from a human donor who donated a stem cell graft to a child with Wiskott-Aldrich syndrome. In nucleotide form, the sequence is TGTGCCAGCAGCTTAGATTTCGGACGCCCGAGCGAGCAGTACTTC. Its protein is CASSLDFGRPSEQYF.